The 24 T cell receptor beta chains below were found in one sample sequenced in a study of T cells expressing NK-cell markers. TCRdb reanalyzed the 5' RACE reads, giving one entry per CDR3 protein sequence and no DNA. This specimen shows more than 120,000 distinct CDR3 sequences; the ten leading clones hold 12%. Source material: blood T cells: a sorted CD56 or NKG2C T cell subset, CD4+ or CD8+ T cells, or bulk PBMC T cells (not recorded which). The receptors stem from a man younger than 35 in good health.

The chain combines TRBV28 with TRBJ2-3; TCRdb names TRBD1, which stays unverified in the absence of DNA. Looked up from germline, CDR1 is MDHEN and CDR2 is SYDVKM. The length of the CDR3 is 17 residues. The CDR3 protein is CASTPDPVSRYTDTQYF.

The chain joins TRBV7-9 to TRBJ2-3. Germline-derived CDR1 and CDR2 are SEHNR and FQNEAQ (reference sequence). The CDR3 runs to 16 residues. CDR3 residues: CASSPRTPRGTDTQYF.

J is TRBJ2-7 and V is TRBV27; there is no DNA to check the TCRdb D call of TRBD1. Germline V CDR1 and CDR2: MNHEY, SMNVEV (reference sequence). This CDR3 region has 14 residues. The CDR3 region is CASSWGQGAPEQYF.

The chain carries TRBV5-6 and TRBJ1-1. This CDR3 contains 16 residues. From germline, CDR1 is SGHDT and CDR2 YYEEEE. CDR3 loop: CASSSSTFYSGTEAFF.

This rearrangement joins TRBV29-1 to TRBJ2-7; checking the TCRdb D call of TRBD2 is not possible without DNA. The CDR3 consists of 14 residues. Germline assignment: CDR1 SQVTM and CDR2 ANQGSEA. The CDR3 spells CSVSLTSGSYEQYF.

V is TRBV12-3 or TRBV12-4 and J is TRBJ1-2; TCRdb lists TRBD1, though no DNA is available to test this call. The CDR3 spans 14 residues. The CDR3 sequence is CASSHRPAYYGYTF.

The chain is built from TRBV7-6 and TRBJ2-2. Germline loops: CDR1 SGHVS, CDR2 FNYEAQ. CDR3 length: 12 amino acids. CDR3 protein: CASSYETGELFF.

The rearrangement links TRBV6-1 to TRBJ1-5; the TCRdb D gene call, TRBD1, has no DNA to confirm it. Germline V gives CDR1 MNHNS, CDR2 SASEGT. The CDR3 is 13 residues long. The CDR3 loop reads CASSITGDQPQHF.

This CDR3 is CASSPTGPTDTQYF. The chain combines TRBV18 with TRBJ2-3. CDR3 length equals 14 residues. The germline V gene encodes CDR1 KGHSH and CDR2 LQKENI.

The chain links TRBV7-9 to TRBJ2-1. The CDR3 covers 14 residues. CDR1 and CDR2 from the germline V gene are SEHNR and FQNEAQ (reference sequence). The CDR3 sequence: CASTPTYSYNEQFF.

This chain connects TRBV19 to TRBJ1-6; lacking DNA, the TRBD1 call made by TCRdb goes unchecked. Germline-derived CDR1 and CDR2 are LNHDA and SQIVND (reference sequence). This CDR3 has 17 residues. This CDR3 is CASSMTEDRSFNSPLHF.

The J gene is TRBJ2-1, the V gene TRBV9; TCRdb selects TRBD2, and the lack of DNA leaves this call unchecked. The CDR3 is 15 residues long. The germline V gene encodes CDR1 SGDLS and CDR2 YYNGEE. CDR3 sequence: CASSASGTSGRALFF. Variable domain in full (rest from reference TRBV9 and TRBJ2-1): DSGVTQTPKHLITATGQRVTLRCSPRSGDLSVYWYQQSLDQGLQFLIQYYNGEERAKGNILERFSAQQFPDLHSELNLSSLELGDSALYFCASSASGTSGRALFFGPGTRLTVL.

J is TRBJ2-1 and V is TRBV4-2; TCRdb calls TRBD2, which cannot be checked without DNA. This CDR3 region has 14 residues. The germline CDR1 and CDR2 sequences are LGHNA and YNFKEQ. CDR3 protein: CASSQVAGGRIEFF.

The genes are TRBV20-1 and TRBJ2-7; absent DNA, TCRdb's TRBD2 call cannot be checked. This CDR3 contains 19 residues. CDR1 DFQATT and CDR2 SNEGSKA come from the germline V gene (reference sequence). The CDR3 loop reads CSARDSGTSGRAAPYEQYF.

The chain has TRBV21-1 and TRBJ2-3; the TCRdb call, TRBD2, lacks DNA for checking. TRBV21-1 is given as a pseudogene. There are 15 residues in the CDR3. This CDR3 reads CASRRREGPTDTQYF.

The gene calls are TRBV7-6 and TRBJ2-1; TCRdb calls TRBD2, which cannot be checked without DNA. Germline CDR1 and CDR2: SGHVS and FNYEAQ. The CDR3 runs to 17 residues. The CDR3 spells CASSLPVGGSSYNEQFF.

This chain uses TRBV20-1 with TRBJ2-1. The CDR3 contains 14 residues. The germline gives CDR1 DFQATT, CDR2 SNEGSKA (reference sequence). This chain's CDR3 is CSARGDKVYTEQFF.

The chain is built from TRBV12-3 or TRBV12-4 and TRBJ2-5; the D call of TRBD1 rests on TCRdb alone, since no DNA is present to check it. The CDR3 has 15 amino acids. This CDR3 is CASSSAPSGEETQYF.

The chain's CDR3 is CASSEGQGVEAFF. The rearrangement uses TRBV25-1 and TRBJ1-1; TCRdb reports TRBD1, a call that lacks DNA to check it against. CDR3 length equals 13 residues. CDR1 MGHDK and CDR2 SYGVNS come from the germline V gene.

The chain carries TRBV7-6 and TRBJ2-5; no DNA is available, so the TRBD1 call from TCRdb remains unchecked. This CDR3 is built from 15 residues. Germline loops: CDR1 SGHVS, CDR2 FNYEAQ. This CDR3 is CASSLAGADQETQYF.

This sequence joins TRBV4-3 and TRBJ2-7. The CDR3 has 13 amino acids. Germline V gene lookup returns CDR1 LGHNA and CDR2 YSLEER. CDR3: CASSQDVGYEQYF.

The chain combines TRBV29-1 with TRBJ2-3; with no DNA, the TCRdb D assignment of TRBD1 cannot be verified. The germline V gene has CDR1 SQVTM and CDR2 ANQGSEA. The length of the CDR3 is 15 residues. The CDR3 loop reads CSADKKGQAVDTQYF.

The CDR3 reads CASSQDRTVTGELFF. This chain links TRBV4-3 with TRBJ2-2. Germline CDR1 and CDR2: LGHNA and YSLEER. This CDR3 contains 15 residues.

This rearrangement joins TRBV2 to TRBJ1-3. In germline, CDR1 is SNHLY, CDR2 FYNNEI. This CDR3 comprises 12 residues. The CDR3 region is CARVGAGNTIYF.